Given below is one TCR beta chain in context. The antigen remains undetermined. TCRdb keeps only in-frame clones here, not all; method: immunoSEQ multiplex PCR. The sample has approximately 150,000 clones; about 89% are singletons. Per germline, CDR1 LGHDT and CDR2 YNNKEL (reference sequence). The CDR3 spans 12 residues. Trimming removed 4 bases at V and 2 bases at J, with 4 bases between. The data originate from a study of T cell responses to AZD1222 COVID-19 vaccine. Whole-study results and caveats: Spike as a whole was targeted by vaccine-associated CD4 TCRs, dominant at 160-218 and 743-854. Donors were chiefly white British, with a greater number of females, and clonal diversity was perhaps underestimated.

This chain joins TRBV3-1 (or the pseudogene TRBV3-2) and TRBJ2-3; D unclear. The source of this sequence is an adult who received the AZD1222 COVID-19 vaccine. The sample consisted of peripheral blood, taken 28 days after the second AZD1222 dose. The CDR3 reads CASSPDTDTQYF. CDR3 in DNA: TGTGCCAGCAGCCCAGACACAGATACGCAGTATTTT.